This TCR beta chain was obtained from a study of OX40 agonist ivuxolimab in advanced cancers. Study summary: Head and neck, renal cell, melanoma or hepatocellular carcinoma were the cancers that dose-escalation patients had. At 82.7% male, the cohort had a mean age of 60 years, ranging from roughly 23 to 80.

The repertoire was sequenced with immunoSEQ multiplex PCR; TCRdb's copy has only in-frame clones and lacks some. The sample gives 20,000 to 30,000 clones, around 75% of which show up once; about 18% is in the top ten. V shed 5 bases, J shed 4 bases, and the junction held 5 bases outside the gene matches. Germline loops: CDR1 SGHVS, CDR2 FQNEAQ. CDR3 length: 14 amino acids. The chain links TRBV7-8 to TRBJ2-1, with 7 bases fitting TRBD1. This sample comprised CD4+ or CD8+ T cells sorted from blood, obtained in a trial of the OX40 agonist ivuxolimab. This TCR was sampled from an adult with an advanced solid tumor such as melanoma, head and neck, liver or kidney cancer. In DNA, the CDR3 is TGTGCCAGCAGCAACCGGGACAGTTACAATGAGCAGTTCTTC. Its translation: CASSNRDSYNEQFF.